This TCR beta chain was documented in a study of blood T cell repertoires in COVID-19. For the study at large: T cells, B-cell-depleted T cells, or PBMCs provided the cDNA or gDNA that served as material.

The CDR3 extends over 17 amino acids. Seattle participants joined during active infection and were tracked over time. Measured with immunoSEQ multiplex PCR; TCRdb has only the in-frame clones, and not every one. The table shows around 400,000 clones, with 87% occurring only once. This receptor was identified in a woman aged 60 to 75 with COVID-19, enrolled during active disease. The sample was peripheral blood. The chain employs TRBV12-2 and TRBJ1-1; the table gives TRBD1 as D, unverified against the DNA. TRBV12-2 is a recognized pseudogene. The CDR3 loop is CASRLVPDVTGGRRAFF. The CDR3, as DNA: TGTGCAAGTCGCTTAGTCCCAGATGTAACAGGGGGCAGGAGGGCTTTCTTT.